Listed below are T cell receptor beta chains from one sample, sequenced in a study of T cells after yellow fever vaccination. TCRdb analysed the 5' RACE reads with MiXCR anew, one entry per CDR3 protein. Among 250,000 to 350,000 distinct CDR3 sequences listed, about 6.6% were seen once. The source material was PBMCs, sampled 45 days after the first yellow fever vaccination. These receptors all come from a man aged 18 to 29 who received the YFV17D yellow fever vaccine. The CDR3 runs from the conserved cysteine through the conserved F or W. The D gene is left open where the match is weak. Clone size is given for some rows only: seen once, a few or many times, or a class if the clone is expanded.

TRBJ2-1 | few | TRBV27 | TRBD2 | CASSLPSGVNEQFF | TGTGCCAGCAGTTTGCCTAGCGGGGTAAATGAGCAGTTCTTC
TRBJ1-5 | few | TRBV7-9 | TRBD1 | CASSLGQGVAQPQHF | TGTGCCAGCAGCTTAGGGCAGGGGGTAGCTCAGCCCCAGCATTTT
TRBJ1-1 | . | TRBV20-1 | . | CSASREGGTEAFF | TGCAGTGCTAGTCGGGAGGGAGGCACTGAAGCTTTCTTT
TRBJ2-3 | . | TRBV7-2 | . | CASSLYRTDTQYF | TGTGCCAGCAGCCTATATCGCACAGATACGCAGTATTTT
TRBJ1-3 | . | TRBV21-1 | . | CASSKAGGRGQAGNTIYF | TGTGCCAGCAGCAAAGCAGGAGGGAGGGGGCAAGCTGGAAACACCATATATTTT
TRBJ2-3 | few | TRBV9 | . | CASSDGRGDTQYF | TGTGCCAGCAGCGACGGGAGAGGGGATACGCAGTATTTT
TRBJ2-3 | few | TRBV7-3 | . | CASSFLRDGTDTQYF | TGTGCCAGCAGCTTTCTCCGGGATGGCACAGATACGCAGTATTTT
TRBJ1-5 | many | TRBV5-6 | . | CASSARPNSNQPQHF | TGTGCCAGCAGCGCCCGCCCTAATAGCAATCAGCCCCAGCATTTT
TRBJ2-3 | . | TRBV5-1 | . | CASSGGITVPYTQYF | TGCGCCAGCAGCGGGGGGATCACAGTGCCCTATACGCAGTATTTT
TRBJ1-5 | . | TRBV5-1 | TRBD1 | CASSSGQADQPQHF | TGCGCCAGCAGCTCTGGACAGGCGGATCAGCCCCAGCATTTT
TRBJ2-3 | . | TRBV7-6 | . | CASSSEGSTDTQYF | TGTGCCAGCAGCTCCGAGGGTTCAACAGATACGCAGTATTTT
TRBJ2-3 | . | TRBV7-2 | TRBD2 | CASSLVGGGALDTQYF | TGTGCCAGCAGCTTAGTGGGCGGGGGGGCTTTAGATACGCAGTATTTT
TRBJ2-1 | few | TRBV18 | TRBD2 | CASSTVAGEGNEQFF | TGTGCCAGCTCAACCGTAGCGGGAGAGGGAAATGAGCAGTTCTTC
TRBJ2-5 | . | TRBV3-1 | TRBD2 | CASSDTSGQETQYF | TGTGCCAGCAGCGATACTAGCGGCCAAGAGACCCAGTACTTC
TRBJ2-7 | . | TRBV6-6 | . | CASSFGLYEQYF | TGTGCCAGCAGTTTCGGCCTCTACGAGCAGTACTTC
TRBJ2-5 | many | TRBV18 | TRBD1 | CASSPGQDLETQYF | TGTGCCAGCTCACCGGGACAGGATTTGGAGACCCAGTACTTC
TRBJ2-7 | . | TRBV4-1 | . | CASSQVGTPSYEQYF | TGCGCCAGCAGCCAAGTCGGGACTCCGAGCTACGAGCAGTACTTC
TRBJ2-3 | . | TRBV7-3 | . | CASSSLSSISTDTQYF | TGTGCCAGCAGCTCCCTCTCTAGCATTAGCACAGATACGCAGTATTTT
TRBJ1-5 | few | TRBV7-9 | . | CASSLGTWPQHF | TGTGCCAGCAGCCTTGGAACTTGGCCCCAGCATTTT
TRBJ2-7 | few | TRBV19 | . | CASSRKAVGLLEQYF | TGTGCCAGTAGTAGAAAGGCGGTCGGGCTCCTCGAGCAGTACTTC
TRBJ2-1 | few | TRBV5-1 | . | CASSPTAGQYYYNEQFF | TGCGCCAGCAGTCCAACGGCGGGGCAGTATTACTACAATGAGCAGTTCTTC
TRBJ2-2 | once | TRBV5-4 | TRBD2 | CASSLRTSGGSDTGELFF | TGTGCCAGCAGCTTGAGGACTAGCGGGGGATCCGATACCGGGGAGCTGTTTTTT
TRBJ1-2 | . | TRBV5-1 | . | CASSDGSNYGYTF | TGCGCCAGCAGCGACGGATCTAACTATGGCTACACCTTC